What follows are 19 T cell receptor beta chains derived from one specimen sequenced in a study of T cell responses to AZD1222 COVID-19 vaccine. Some clones are missing from TCRdb's copy, which holds only in-frame ones; the method was immunoSEQ multiplex PCR. The sample lists around 90,000 clones, more than 75% occurring once. The source was peripheral blood, collected on day 0 of MenACWY control vaccination. These receptors were obtained from an adult in good health.

The chain employs TRBV7-2 and TRBJ2-3; TRBD2 agrees at 9 bases. CDR3 length equals 14 residues. V lost 6 bases, J lost 2 bases, and 3 bases stayed unmatched. CDR1 and CDR2 from the germline V gene are SGHTA and FQGNSA. This CDR3 reads CASSSGGTTDTQYF. Here the CDR3 DNA reads TGTGCCAGCAGTAGCGGGGGAACCACAGATACGCAGTATTTT.

This rearrangement joins TRBV28 to TRBJ1-2; no definite D call. Germline CDR1 reads MDHEN; CDR2 reads SYDVKM. V lost 5 bases to trimming and J lost 5 bases, with 12 bases between them. The CDR3 is 13 amino acids. The CDR3 DNA is TGTGCCAGCAGTATTGGCACGGGGTATGGCTACACCTTC. Protein: CASSIGTGYGYTF.

The chain joins TRBV27 to TRBJ2-1, with D perhaps assigned TRBD1 or TRBD2 (6 bases each). Germline CDR1 and CDR2: MNHEY and SMNVEV (reference sequence). The CDR3 is made up of 13 amino acids. Trimming cost V 6 bases and J 9 bases, with 15 bases left between them. Here the CDR3 reads CASSLWRGSEQFF. DNA of the CDR3: TGTGCCAGCAGCTTGTGGAGGGGGAGTGAGCAGTTCTTC.

The chain carries TRBV28 and TRBJ2-7; 7 nucleotides agree with TRBD2. V was pared by 3 bases and J by 2 bases, with 7 bases of the junction left unmatched. Germline CDR1 reads MDHEN; CDR2 reads SYDVKM. The CDR3 sequence is 15 residues long. CDR3 loop: CASSFPGGPTYEQYF. The CDR3 DNA reads as TGTGCCAGCAGTTTCCCGGGAGGCCCTACCTACGAGCAGTACTTC.

The chain employs TRBV11-2 and TRBJ2-5; D is possibly TRBD1 (6 bases). CDR3 size: 13 residues. V was clipped by 1 base and J by 3 bases, with 6 bases between them. Looked up from germline, CDR1 is SGHAT and CDR2 is FQNNGV. CDR3: CASSLGDKETQYF. The DNA for the CDR3 is TGTGCCAGCAGCTTAGGGGACAAAGAGACCCAGTACTTC.

This chain joins TRBV27 and TRBJ1-6; D unclear. This CDR3 is 13 amino acids long. Trimming left V 3 bases short and J 7 bases short, with 7 bases between. Germline lookup yields CDR1 MNHEY and CDR2 SMNVEV (reference sequence). The CDR3 DNA reads TGTGCCAGCAGTTTCAACAAAAATTCACCCCTCCACTTT. This translates into CASSFNKNSPLHF.

The gene calls are TRBV11-2 and TRBJ2-5; no clear D gene. Germline V gene lookup returns CDR1 SGHAT and CDR2 FQNNGV. CDR3 length: 13 amino acids. Trimming shortened V by 4 bases and J by 5 bases, and 11 bases separated the two germline ends. The chain's CDR3 is CASSSPYDETQYF. DNA of the CDR3: TGTGCCAGCAGCTCCCCCTACGATGAGACCCAGTACTTC.

The genes are TRBV5-1 and TRBJ2-2; possibly TRBD2 for D (6 bases). Germline V CDR1 and CDR2: SGHRS, YFSETQ. CDR3 length: 15 residues. V was pared by 0 bases and J by 5 bases, with 11 bases between. The CDR3 nucleotides are TGCGCCAGCAGCTTGGACGGGGGAGTAACCGGGGAGCTGTTTTTT. Its protein is CASSLDGGVTGELFF.

The chain links TRBV28 to TRBJ2-7, with D perhaps matching TRBD1 (5 bases). Germline CDR1 is MDHEN and CDR2 is SYDVKM. V shed 5 bases and J shed 1 base, with 18 bases lying between them. The CDR3 consists of 16 residues. The CDR3 nucleotides are TGTGCCAGCAGTCAGACAGTGTCGGGTCGGTCCTACGAGCAGTACTTC. It encodes CASSQTVSGRSYEQYF.

The rearrangement uses TRBV7-9 and TRBJ1-2, with D possibly being TRBD1 (5 bases). The CDR3 runs 15 residues. Germline values: CDR1 SEHNR, CDR2 FQNEAQ (reference sequence). Trimming pared 2 bases from V and 8 bases from J, leaving 18 bases between. CDR3 sequence (DNA): TGTGCCAGCAGCTTAACCGGGACGCCCTTCTCGGGCTACACCTTC. It is translated as CASSLTGTPFSGYTF.

DNA of the CDR3: TGTGCCAGTAGCACACATCGCTATGGCTACACCTTC. Residues: CASSTHRYGYTF. J is TRBJ1-2 and V is TRBV19; D ambiguous. This CDR3 is 12 amino acids long. The V gene's germline CDR1 is LNHDA and CDR2 SQIVND (reference sequence). The V end lost 6 bases, the J end lost 4 bases, and 9 bases lay between the germline ends.

J is TRBJ1-1 and V is TRBV28; D remains unclear. This CDR3 is built from 13 residues. Trimming shortened V by 5 bases and J by 4 bases, and 11 bases separated the two germline ends. Looked up from germline, CDR1 is MDHEN and CDR2 is SYDVKM. For the CDR3, the DNA is TGTGCCAGCAGTGGGCAGGTGGGCACTGAAGCTTTCTTT. Its protein product is CASSGQVGTEAFF. Full variable domain (outside the CDR3, taken from reference TRBV28 and TRBJ1-1): DVKVTQSSRYLVKRTGEKVFLECVQDMDHENMFWYRQDPGLGLRLIYFSYDVKMKEKGDIPEGYSVSREKKERFSLILESASTNQTSMYLCASSGQVGTEAFFGQGTRLTVV.

This chain connects TRBV6-1 to TRBJ1-4; D unclear. Trimming stripped 3 bases from V and 7 bases from J, with 9 bases between. Germline values: CDR1 MNHNS, CDR2 SASEGT. This CDR3 region has 13 residues. The CDR3 region has the DNA TGTGCCAGCAGTGACCCTGCGACTGAAAAACTGTTTTTT. Translation gives CASSDPATEKLFF.

The chain joins TRBV2 to TRBJ2-2, with TRBD1 as a possible D gene (5 bases). CDR1 is SNHLY, CDR2 FYNNEI, per germline. This CDR3 contains 13 residues. V gave up 4 bases and J gave up 7 bases, with 10 bases separating them. CDR3 in DNA: TGTGCCAGCAGTGGCAGGGTGGGCGGGGAGCTGTTTTTT. The encoded protein is CASSGRVGGELFF.

This sequence joins TRBV6-5 and TRBJ2-7; D might be TRBD1 (5 bases). CDR3 length: 14 amino acids. CDR1 MNHEY and CDR2 SVGAGI come from the germline V gene. The V gene lost 0 bases and the J gene lost 6 bases, with 12 bases spanning the gap. CDR3 coding DNA: TGTGCCAGCAGTTACTCTGGCAGGGATAGCGAGCAGTACTTC. This sequence encodes CASSYSGRDSEQYF.

The rearrangement uses TRBV10-3 and TRBJ2-2; D is ambiguous. Germline CDR1 reads ENHRY; CDR2 reads SYGVKD. Deletions cut 8 bases from V and 0 bases from J, with 4 bases between. The CDR3 spans 12 residues. The CDR3 region has the DNA TGTGCCATCGGTCCGAACACCGGGGAGCTGTTTTTT. This encodes CAIGPNTGELFF.

The chain employs TRBV12-3 or TRBV12-4 and TRBJ2-1; tentatively, D is TRBD1 (6 bases). Trimming left V 3 bases short and J 14 bases short, with 17 bases between. The CDR3 totals 13 residues. The CDR3 DNA follows: TGTGCCAGCAGTTTGACAGGTCGGAACAATAAGTTCTTC. This translates into CASSLTGRNNKFF.

The V gene is TRBV25-1, the J gene TRBJ1-4; TRBD1 matches 7 bases. V lost 1 base, J lost 7 bases, and 15 bases stayed unmatched. The CDR3 has 18 amino acids. Germline-derived CDR1 and CDR2 are MGHDK and SYGVNS. CDR3 sequence: CASSESSTGTTLGEKLFF. CDR3 bases: TGTGCCAGCAGTGAATCTTCGACAGGGACGACGCTAGGTGAAAAACTGTTTTTT.

The chain has TRBV5-1 and TRBJ1-2; D might be TRBD1 (6 bases). The CDR3 length is 13 residues. CDR1 is SGHRS, CDR2 YFSETQ, per germline. V dropped 4 bases and J dropped 5 bases, with 12 bases sitting between them. DNA for the CDR3: TGCGCCAGCAGCAAAACAGGGCAGTATGGCTACACCTTC. It yields the protein CASSKTGQYGYTF.